This record looks at one T cell receptor (beta chain) sequence and its context. This specimen comes from a study of blood T cell repertoires in COVID-19. At the level of the study: Italy, Spain and the United States were the sources of the convalescent and acute COVID-19 samples.

Measured with immunoSEQ multiplex PCR; TCRdb has only the in-frame clones, and not every one. This table has tens of thousands of clones, about nine tenths appearing once. The CDR3 has 15 amino acids. V dropped 7 bases and J dropped 5; count of bases not matched to a gene: 8. In germline, CDR1 is MDHEN, CDR2 SYDVKM. The gene calls are TRBV28 and TRBJ2-2; 9 bases match TRBD2. The sequenced sample was peripheral blood. The TCR was taken from a human donor in a cohort sampled during active COVID-19. The CDR3 protein is CASTASGIGTGELFF. For the CDR3, the DNA is TGTGCCAGCACCGCTAGCGGGATAGGAACCGGGGAGCTGTTTTTT.